This record concerns one TCR beta chain sequence. This entry belongs to a study of cytomegalovirus exposure and HLA in healthy donors. The PCR was carried out with 60 Vbeta primers and 13 Jbeta primers. Method: immunoSEQ multiplex PCR; TCRdb's copy keeps in-frame clones and lacks some. This sample has 100,000 to 130,000 clones, with about 84% found just once. V gave up 0 bases and J gave up 7 bases, with 10 bases separating them. The CDR3 runs to 14 residues. Germline CDR1 ENHRY, CDR2 SYGVKD. The chain links TRBV10-3 to TRBJ1-5, with D possibly matching TRBD1 (6 bases). Sample: PBMCs. This TCR was recovered from a man younger than 45 in good health and CMV-seronegative. The CDR3 region has the DNA TGTGCCATCAGTGAGTCGGGGGCCAACCAGCCCCAGCATTTT. It translates to CAISESGANQPQHF.